Following are 6 T cell receptor beta chains from one sample sequenced in a study of T-cell reconstitution after alpha-beta-depleted transplantation in children. Unique molecular identifiers tagged the TCRbeta library. TCRdb reprocessed the PCR reads via MiXCR and lists one record per CDR3 protein. The sample includes 700,000 to 850,000 distinct CDR3 sequences, about 16% of them seen just once. The starting material was PBMCs, mostly from graft donor cells, obtained 360 days after TCRalphabeta/CD19-depleted stem cell transplant. These receptors all stem from a male patient younger than 18 who had a stem cell transplant for acute lymphoblastic leukemia, so the T cells may come from the graft donor.

As concerns this clonotype: The junction departs from the called germline gene at one end, perhaps through a read error. J is TRBJ1-2 and V is TRBV2, with 7 bases aligning to TRBD1. CDR3 length: 12 amino acids. CDR1 SNHLY and CDR2 FYNNEI come from the germline V gene. The CDR3 loop reads CASSGTGLHAAF. The CDR3 DNA is TGTGCCAGCAGTGGGACAGGTCTCCACGCGGCCTTC.

This clonotype occurred a few times. The chain carries TRBV2 and TRBJ2-7, with a possible D match to TRBD1 (6 bases). The CDR3 has 15 amino acids. The V gene lost 2 bases and the J gene lost 0 bases, with 11 bases spanning the gap. Germline values: CDR1 SNHLY, CDR2 FYNNEI. CDR3 region: CASSEWDIISYEQYF. The CDR3, as DNA: TGTGCCAGCAGTGAATGGGACATCATCTCCTACGAGCAGTACTTC.

The chain combines TRBV12-3 or TRBV12-4 with TRBJ1-2; 9 bases align to TRBD1. V lost 6 bases to trimming and J lost 7 bases; unmatched junction nucleotides: 12. The CDR3 is 15 amino acids. CDR3 sequence: CASRSQGATMAGYTF. The CDR3, as DNA: TGTGCCAGCAGGTCACAGGGGGCTACGATGGCTGGCTACACCTTC.

CDR3: CASSFSGGRTEAFF. In DNA form, the CDR3 reads TGTGCCAGCAGCTTTTCAGGGGGCCGGACTGAAGCTTTCTTT. The J gene is TRBJ1-1, the V gene TRBV11-2, with TRBD1 matching 8 bases. Germline-derived CDR1 and CDR2 are SGHAT and FQNNGV. The CDR3 consists of 14 residues. V gave up 3 bases and J gave up 5 bases; unmatched junction bases: 5.

The V gene is TRBV5-1, the J gene TRBJ1-1; D is unresolved. This CDR3 contains 15 residues. Trimming removed 5 bases from V and 0 bases from J, with 14 bases in between. Looked up from germline, CDR1 is SGHRS and CDR2 is YFSETQ. The DNA for the CDR3 is TGCGCCAGCAGTTCCGGACGGACCCTGAACACTGAAGCTTTCTTT. It yields the protein CASSSGRTLNTEAFF. The full variable domain, in which reference TRBV5-1 and TRBJ1-1 provide the parts outside the CDR3, is KAGVTQTPRYLIKTRGQQVTLSCSPISGHRSVSWYQQTPGQGLQFLFEYFSETQRNKGNFPGRFSGRQFSNSRSEMNVSTLELGDSALYLCASSSGRTLNTEAFFGQGTRLTVV.

The V gene is TRBV5-1, the J gene TRBJ2-7; D tentatively reads TRBD1 or TRBD2 (5 bases each). Germline CDR1 reads SGHRS; CDR2 reads YFSETQ. The V gene lost 6 bases and the J gene lost 6 bases, with 22 bases spanning the gap. CDR3 length: 15 residues. The CDR3 reads CASTTRPGPRGEQYF. CDR3 bases: TGCGCCAGCACCACCCGTCCGGGACCCCGAGGCGAGCAGTACTTC. Full variable domain (missing parts from reference TRBV5-1 and TRBJ2-7): KAGVTQTPRYLIKTRGQQVTLSCSPISGHRSVSWYQQTPGQGLQFLFEYFSETQRNKGNFPGRFSGRQFSNSRSEMNVSTLELGDSALYLCASTTRPGPRGEQYFGPGTRLTVT.